These 30 T cell receptor beta chains came from one sample sequenced in a study of Graves' ophthalmopathy and Graves' hyperthyroidism. RNA served as the template for amplifying TCR beta CDR3 regions. HTBI-primed first-round RT-PCR preceded second-round multiplex PCR. TCRdb re-called the multiplex PCR reads through MiXCR, storing one row per CDR3 protein. The table records hundreds of thousands of distinct CDR3 sequences, about 40% of them present only once. Material: peripheral blood. These receptor sequences come from an adult man with Graves' ophthalmopathy.

This clonotype was observed many times. This sequence joins TRBV7-6 and TRBJ2-7; D not certain. The ends were cut back, 5 bases at V and 4 bases at J, with 15 bases in the middle. Per the germline V gene, CDR1 is SGHVS and CDR2 is FNYEAQ. The CDR3 extends over 14 amino acids. This CDR3 is CASSIYTDGYEQYF. CDR3 bases: TGTGCCAGCAGCATTTACACGGACGGGTACGAGCAGTACTTC.

V and J are TRBV7-9 and TRBJ2-2; 8 bases map to TRBD1. V lost 5 bases and J lost 0; bases outside the gene matches: 5. The V gene's germline CDR1 is SEHNR and CDR2 FQNEAQ (reference sequence). The CDR3 consists of 16 residues. The chain's CDR3 is CASSPRTGTNTGELFF. CDR3 DNA: TGTGCCAGCAGCCCGCGGACAGGGACGAACACCGGGGAGCTGTTTTTT.

The rearrangement links TRBV2 to TRBJ1-2; 11 bases match TRBD1. The germline CDR1 and CDR2 sequences are SNHLY and FYNNEI. J gave up 4 bases and V 6 bases, and 10 bases lay outside the gene matches. The CDR3 is 16 amino acids. The CDR3 spells CASSPTGTGGLYGYTF. DNA of the CDR3: TGTGCCAGCAGCCCAACAGGGACAGGGGGACTCTATGGCTACACCTTC.

The rearrangement joins TRBV4-1 to TRBJ1-1, with D possibly being TRBD1 (6 bases). The germline CDR1 and CDR2 sequences are MGHRA and YSYEKL. V lost 3 bases and J 0 bases, leaving 17 bases between the germline ends. This CDR3 is built from 17 residues. The CDR3 sequence is CASSQGYRETMNTEAFF. CDR3 coding DNA: TGCGCCAGCAGCCAGGGTTACAGGGAGACCATGAACACTGAAGCTTTCTTT.

This clonotype was found many times. V usage is TRBV5-1 and J usage is TRBJ1-1; 8 bases agree with TRBD1. The CDR3 is 15 residues long. Germline V gene lookup returns CDR1 SGHRS and CDR2 YFSETQ. J lost 1 base, V lost 4 bases, and 6 bases had no gene match. The CDR3 spells CASSRTGQENTEAFF. In DNA form, the CDR3 reads TGCGCCAGCAGCCGAACGGGACAGGAGAACACTGAAGCTTTCTTT.

This rearrangement joins TRBV7-9 to TRBJ1-2; 8 bases are shared with TRBD1. V shed 5 bases, J shed 6 bases, and the junction held 11 bases outside the gene matches. Germline CDR1 and CDR2: SEHNR and FQNEAQ (reference sequence). The length of the CDR3 is 15 residues. CDR3 sequence (DNA): TGTGCCAGCAGCCCCAGGACAGGGATCAAGCATGGCTACACCTTC. As protein: CASSPRTGIKHGYTF.

This clonotype was seen at least ten times. The chain links TRBV9 to TRBJ1-5; 8 nucleotides match TRBD1. The V and J ends lost 2 bases and 6 bases, in that order; junction bases with no gene match: 7. The CDR3 totals 15 residues. Per germline, CDR1 SGDLS and CDR2 YYNGEE. CDR3 loop: CASSVGQGLGQPQHF. CDR3 DNA sequence: TGTGCCAGCAGCGTTGGACAGGGCTTGGGTCAGCCCCAGCATTTT.

This clonotype was observed at least ten times. This sequence joins TRBV19 and TRBJ1-3; 8 nucleotides agree with TRBD1. V trimming: 5 bases; J trimming: 4 bases; junction bases outside the gene matches: 4. The CDR3 contains 14 residues. The germline V gene has CDR1 LNHDA and CDR2 SQIVND (reference sequence). The CDR3 coding sequence is TGTGCCAGTAGTGCCGGGACAGGCGGAAACACCATATATTTT. It encodes CASSAGTGGNTIYF.

This clonotype was counted many times. The V call is TRBV7-9, the J call TRBJ2-2; D uncertain. The CDR3 spans 12 residues. The V end lost 5 bases, the J end lost 6 bases, and 7 bases lay between the germline ends. The germline gives CDR1 SEHNR, CDR2 FQNEAQ (reference sequence). The CDR3 sequence: CASSPAAGELFF. The CDR3, as DNA: TGTGCCAGCAGCCCCGCCGCCGGGGAGCTGTTTTTT.

The V gene is TRBV4-1, the J gene TRBJ2-7; tentative D call: TRBD2 (7 bases). With 0 bases removed from V and 0 bases from J, the gap between germline ends came to 12 bases. Germline V gene data show CDR1 as MGHRA and CDR2 as YSYEKL. This CDR3 has 16 amino acids. The chain's CDR3 is CASSQEVGGPSYEQYF. The CDR3 nucleotides read TGCGCCAGCAGCCAAGAGGTCGGGGGGCCCTCCTACGAGCAGTACTTC.

This clonotype was observed many times. The chain carries TRBV5-1 and TRBJ1-1, with D unresolved. Trimming shortened V by 2 bases and J by 1 base, and 6 bases separated the two germline ends. This CDR3 is 13 amino acids long. Germline CDR1 is SGHRS and CDR2 is YFSETQ. The CDR3 protein is CASSFNGNTEAFF. As DNA, the CDR3 is TGCGCCAGCAGCTTTAACGGGAACACTGAAGCTTTCTTT.

This clonotype was detected ten times or more. The chain employs TRBV7-2 and TRBJ2-7; D is tentatively TRBD1 or TRBD2 (5 bases each). CDR3 size: 12 residues. CDR1 is SGHTA and CDR2 is FQGNSA in the germline V gene. V was trimmed by 5 bases and J by 6 bases, leaving 11 bases between them. The CDR3 loop reads CASSTGTFEQYF. The CDR3 DNA reads as TGTGCCAGCAGCACGGGGACCTTCGAGCAGTACTTC.

V and J are TRBV24-1 and TRBJ1-2; 9 bases fit TRBD1. V lost 1 base to trimming and J lost 3 bases; unmatched junction nucleotides: 8. Germline V CDR1 and CDR2: KGHDR, SFDVKD. CDR3 size: 17 residues. The chain's CDR3 is CATSDFPRDREDYGYTF. The CDR3 bases are TGTGCCACCAGTGATTTTCCCCGGGACAGGGAGGACTATGGCTACACCTTC.

This clonotype was seen just once. One junction end disagrees with the germline gene, perhaps due to a read error. The chain uses TRBV7-3 and TRBJ2-6; no clear D gene. The germline V gene has CDR1 SGHTA and CDR2 FQGTGA. The CDR3 runs to 16 residues. The CDR3 spells CASSLFSGSGANVLTF. The CDR3 DNA sequence: TGTGCTAGCAGCTTATTCAGTGGGTCTGGGGCCAACGTCCTGACTTTC.

J is TRBJ1-3 and V is TRBV7-9, with 9 nucleotides matching TRBD1. Germline V gene sequence: CDR1 SEHNR, CDR2 FQNEAQ (reference sequence). With V trimmed by 8 bases and J by 4 bases, 12 bases remained unmatched. This CDR3 comprises 16 residues. For the CDR3, the DNA is TGTGCCAGCCGCCCCATAGGACAGGGGAAAGGAAACACCATATATTTT. Its translation is CASRPIGQGKGNTIYF.

This chain links TRBV6-5 with TRBJ1-6; TRBD1 matches 10 bases. This CDR3 spans 19 amino acids. The germline gives CDR1 MNHEY, CDR2 SVGAGI. Trimming took 8 bases from V and 1 from J; bases not matched to a gene: 14. CDR3 protein: CASGLRDRGARSYNSPLHF. The DNA for the CDR3 is TGTGCCAGCGGACTCAGGGACAGGGGAGCGAGGTCCTATAATTCACCCCTCCACTTT.

This sequence joins TRBV6-2 or TRBV6-3 and TRBJ2-7; D is ambiguous. Between the trimmed V and J ends, which lost 0 bases and 6 bases, there was a span of 9 bases. This CDR3 is built from 13 residues. CDR1 and CDR2 from the germline V gene are MNHEY and SVGEGT. This CDR3 reads CASSYSRVGEQYF. CDR3 coding DNA: TGTGCCAGCAGTTACTCTAGGGTCGGCGAGCAGTACTTC.

This clonotype was seen ten or more times. V and J are TRBV19 and TRBJ1-5, with D possibly matching TRBD1 (6 bases). Germline lookup yields CDR1 LNHDA and CDR2 SQIVND (reference sequence). The CDR3 has 15 amino acids. The V end lost 3 bases, the J end lost 4 bases, and 13 bases lay between the germline ends. In nucleotides, the CDR3 is TGTGCCAGTAGTATTAATACAGGGATTAATCAGCCCCAGCATTTT. Encoded protein: CASSINTGINQPQHF.

This clonotype was found many times. The J gene is TRBJ1-1, the V gene TRBV7-8; D remains ambiguous. The germline gives CDR1 SGHVS, CDR2 FQNEAQ. Trimming removed 1 base from V and 1 base from J, with 7 bases in between. CDR3 length: 14 amino acids. The CDR3 is CASSLGWQNTEAFF. The CDR3 coding sequence is TGTGCCAGCAGCTTAGGTTGGCAGAACACTGAAGCTTTCTTT.

This clonotype was detected only a few times. The chain recombines TRBV7-6 with TRBJ2-2; 7 bases fit TRBD2. V lost 5 bases to trimming and J lost 5 bases; unmatched junction nucleotides: 8. CDR1 and CDR2 from the germline V gene are SGHVS and FNYEAQ. The CDR3 is made up of 15 amino acids. The CDR3 sequence is CASSSRDYSTGELFF. In nucleotides, the CDR3 is TGTGCCAGCAGCAGCCGGGACTATTCTACCGGGGAGCTGTTTTTT.

This clonotype was picked up many times. The chain has TRBV7-2 and TRBJ1-5; D remains ambiguous. Germline lookup yields CDR1 SGHTA and CDR2 FQGNSA. V was clipped by 1 base and J by 0 bases, with 7 bases between them. This CDR3 contains 15 residues. The CDR3 region is CASSLVGSSNQPQHF. Written as DNA, the CDR3 is TGTGCCAGCAGCTTAGTAGGCAGTAGCAATCAGCCCCAGCATTTT. The complete variable domain, with remaining parts taken from reference TRBV7-2 and TRBJ1-5, reads GAGVSQSPSNKVTEKGKDVELRCDPISGHTALYWYRQSLGQGLEFLIYFQGNSAPDKSGLPSDRFSAERTGGSVSTLTIQRTQQEDSAVYLCASSLVGSSNQPQHFGDGTRLSIL.

Ten or more counts support this clonotype. This chain connects TRBV7-8 to TRBJ2-2, with D possibly matching TRBD1 (6 bases). Germline V lookup: CDR1 SGHVS, CDR2 FQNEAQ. With 2 bases removed from V and 2 bases from J, the gap between germline ends came to 12 bases. This CDR3 comprises 16 residues. CDR3 protein: CASSLMGQRNTGELFF. The CDR3 DNA follows: TGTGCCAGCAGCTTAATGGGACAACGAAACACCGGGGAGCTGTTTTTT.

On this clonotype itself: The CDR3 does not end in the conserved phenylalanine or tryptophan, so this is likely a read error. The J gene is TRBJ1-1, the V gene TRBV5-6; D remains ambiguous. Germline V gene data show CDR1 as SGHDT and CDR2 as YYEEEE. Trimming removed 3 bases at V and 5 bases at J, with 5 bases between. The CDR3 is made up of 11 amino acids. As DNA, the CDR3 is TGTGCCAGCAGCTATGAGACTGAAGCTTTCTCT. As protein: CASSYETEAFS.

This clonotype was seen repeatedly, ten times or more. The rearrangement uses TRBV6-5 and TRBJ1-6; D unclear. Germline-derived CDR1 and CDR2 are MNHEY and SVGAGI. The length of the CDR3 is 12 residues. V was cut by 0 bases and J by 10 bases, with 4 bases left in between. In nucleotides, the CDR3 is TGTGCCAGCAGTTACTCGACCTCACCCCTCCACTTT. Translating gives CASSYSTSPLHF.

This clonotype was counted many times. In nucleotides, the CDR3 is TGTGCCAGCAGCTTAGATCCTCCCGGGTCTGGAAACACCATATATTTT. It yields the protein CASSLDPPGSGNTIYF. The chain links TRBV7-8 to TRBJ1-3; no clear D. The CDR3 is made up of 16 amino acids. Trimming pared 1 base from V and 1 base from J, leaving 11 bases between. Germline V CDR1 and CDR2: SGHVS, FQNEAQ.

This clonotype has at least ten counts. The chain couples TRBV7-3 to TRBJ2-2, with D perhaps TRBD1 (5 bases). From germline, CDR1 is SGHTA and CDR2 FQGTGA. CDR3 length: 15 residues. V gave up 0 bases and J gave up 7 bases, with 12 bases separating them. CDR3 sequence reads: CASSLTTQGFGELFF. In nucleotides, the CDR3 is TGTGCCAGCAGCTTAACTACGCAGGGCTTCGGGGAGCTGTTTTTT.

This clonotype has ten or more counts. This chain uses TRBV7-9 with TRBJ1-3; tentative D call: TRBD1 (6 bases). With 5 bases removed from V and 1 base from J, the gap between germline ends came to 15 bases. CDR3 length equals 16 residues. Per the germline V gene, CDR1 is SEHNR and CDR2 is FQNEAQ (reference sequence). The CDR3 sequence is CASSNPGQGSGNTIYF. The CDR3 nucleotides read TGTGCCAGCAGCAACCCGGGACAAGGGTCTGGAAACACCATATATTTT.

The sample holds a few counts of this clonotype. V gene TRBV19 combines with J gene TRBJ2-6; D gene uncertain. The CDR3 extends over 15 amino acids. Germline assignment: CDR1 LNHDA and CDR2 SQIVND (reference sequence). Trimming took off 10 bases at V and 2 bases at J, with 15 bases between the two ends. DNA of the CDR3: TGTGCCACTTCCCGTGGGGAAGCTGGGGCCAACGTCCTGACTTTC. Protein product: CATSRGEAGANVLTF.

The chain carries TRBV6-6 and TRBJ1-2; D ambiguous. This CDR3 region has 14 residues. Germline assignment: CDR1 MNHNY and CDR2 SVGAGI (reference sequence). Trimming left V 6 bases short and J 5 bases short, with 16 bases between. CDR3 region: CASRPRVTGYGYTF. The CDR3 DNA sequence: TGTGCCAGCAGGCCCCGAGTTACCGGGTATGGCTACACCTTC.

This clonotype was seen only a few times. The CDR3 is CASSEFDGRALWETQYF. The CDR3 nucleotides read TGTGCCAGCAGTGAATTCGACGGGAGGGCCTTGTGGGAGACCCAGTACTTC. This chain joins TRBV2 and TRBJ2-5; 8 nucleotides match TRBD2. The germline V gene encodes CDR1 SNHLY and CDR2 FYNNEI. Unmatched junction bases numbered 13, after V lost 2 bases and J lost 5 bases. The CDR3 covers 17 residues. The full variable domain, in which reference TRBV2 and TRBJ2-5 provide the parts outside the CDR3, is EPEVTQTPSHQVTQMGQEVILRCVPISNHLYFYWYRQILGQKVEFLVSFYNNEISEKSEIFDDQFSVERPDGSNFTLKIRSTKLEDSAMYFCASSEFDGRALWETQYFGPGTRLLVL.